These 22 T cell receptor beta chains share one sample of origin, sequenced in a study of vaccination effects on CD4 cells after COVID-19. Antigen-specific CD4+ T cells were expanded (with viral peptide pools) by the ViraFEST assay ahead of sequencing. Culture lasted over 9 days before CD4+ T cell isolation. All participants had two doses of either the BNT162b2 or mRNA-1273 vaccine. These receptors are not linked to any known antigen. Profiling relied on immunoSEQ multiplex PCR, and the TCRdb table lists in-frame clones only, not all of them. This table has 57,000 or so clones, about three quarters appearing once. The sequences come from CD4+ T cells from PBMCs cultured with HCoV-229E spike peptides, collected after COVID-19 vaccination. The receptors shown here come from a human donor who received a COVID-19 vaccine.

This chain links TRBV5-1 with TRBJ1-4; 7 bases agree with TRBD1. Germline V CDR1 and CDR2: SGHRS, YFSETQ. This CDR3 is built from 19 residues. J lost 2 bases, V lost 4 bases, and 17 bases had no gene match. The CDR3 DNA is TGCGCCAGCAGCCCGGTGGGACAGCCATCTTCGGGGACTAATGAAAAACTGTTTTTT. This codes for CASSPVGQPSSGTNEKLFF.

V usage is TRBV5-1 and J usage is TRBJ2-5; 14 positions agree with TRBD2. The length of the CDR3 is 17 residues. Looked up from germline, CDR1 is SGHRS and CDR2 is YFSETQ. Trimming removed 4 bases from V and 4 bases from J; junction bases left unmatched: 9. The DNA of the CDR3 is TGCGCCAGCAGCACGGGACTAGCGGGGGCCGGGGTAGAGACCCAGTACTTC. Translated: CASSTGLAGAGVETQYF. The full variable domain, its missing parts supplied by reference TRBV5-1 and TRBJ2-5, is KAGVTQTPRYLIKTRGQQVTLSCSPISGHRSVSWYQQTPGQGLQFLFEYFSETQRNKGNFPGRFSGRQFSNSRSEMNVSTLELGDSALYLCASSTGLAGAGVETQYFGPGTRLLVL.

CDR3 sequence reads: CARLSMEGWRGETQYF. The CDR3 DNA reads as TGTGCCAGACTATCTATGGAGGGGTGGAGAGGGGAGACCCAGTACTTC. The rearrangement uses TRBV9 and TRBJ2-5, with D possibly being TRBD2 (6 bases). The CDR3 extends over 16 amino acids. Deletions cut 8 bases from V and 5 bases from J, with 25 bases between. Germline assignment: CDR1 SGDLS and CDR2 YYNGEE.

The table lists this clone with a few counts. This sequence joins TRBV5-8 and TRBJ2-1; D assignment may be TRBD1 or TRBD2 (5 bases each). The CDR3 covers 16 residues. From germline, CDR1 is SGHTS and CDR2 YDEGEE. The V and J ends lost 7 bases and 6 bases respectively, with 23 bases between them. This chain's CDR3 is CASPIFWGSEVNEQFF. The CDR3 DNA reads as TGTGCCAGCCCCATTTTCTGGGGGAGTGAAGTCAATGAGCAGTTCTTC.

This clone was seen more than once but under ten times. The rearrangement joins TRBV19 to TRBJ1-2; D gene ambiguous. CDR3 length: 13 amino acids. The germline gives CDR1 LNHDA, CDR2 SQIVND (reference sequence). V lost 6 bases, J lost 0 bases, and 8 bases lay in between. CDR3: CASSPQTNYGYTF. CDR3 nucleotides: TGTGCCAGTAGCCCACAGACTAACTATGGCTACACCTTC.

The genes are TRBV19 and TRBJ1-2; TRBD1 matches at 9 bases. Germline lookup yields CDR1 LNHDA and CDR2 SQIVND (reference sequence). There are 14 residues in the CDR3. The junction had 4 bases not matched to a gene; V was cut back by 6 bases and J by 2 bases. The CDR3 protein is CASRHRGQNYGYTF. As DNA, the CDR3 is TGTGCCAGTAGGCACAGGGGGCAAAACTATGGCTACACCTTC. The full variable domain, completed using reference TRBV19 and TRBJ1-2, is DGGITQSPKYLFRKEGQNVTLSCEQNLNHDAMYWYRQDPGQGLRLIYYSQIVNDFQKGDIAEGYSVSREKKESFPLTVTSAQKNPTAFYLCASRHRGQNYGYTFGSGTRLTVV.

This chain uses TRBV6-5 with TRBJ2-6; D gene uncertain. V shed 6 bases and J shed 0 bases, with 6 bases lying between them. Per germline, CDR1 MNHEY and CDR2 SVGAGI. The CDR3 totals 14 residues. The CDR3 sequence is CASRIASGANVLTF. CDR3 nucleotide sequence: TGTGCCAGCAGAATAGCCTCTGGGGCCAACGTCCTGACTTTC.

This clone was counted between two and nine times. This rearrangement joins TRBV2 to TRBJ1-4; no reliable D call. Trimming pared 2 bases from V and 7 bases from J, leaving 17 bases between. The length of the CDR3 is 16 residues. Germline V gene sequence: CDR1 SNHLY, CDR2 FYNNEI. The CDR3 region has the DNA TGTGCCAGCAGTGAATTGGGCCGGGCCACGGGTGAAAAACTGTTTTTT. Translating gives CASSELGRATGEKLFF.

The CDR3 DNA sequence: TGCGCCAGCAAAGGACTAGCGGGGGGGAACACAGATACGCAGTATTTT. Translation gives CASKGLAGGNTDTQYF. The J gene is TRBJ2-3, the V gene TRBV10-1; 15 bases line up with TRBD2. V dropped 7 bases and J dropped 2; count of bases not matched to a gene: 4. This CDR3 contains 16 residues. From germline, CDR1 is WNHNN and CDR2 SYGVQD (reference sequence).

This clone was found once. The chain employs TRBV14 and TRBJ2-2, with 8 bases identical to TRBD1. The germline V gene has CDR1 SGHDN and CDR2 FVKESK. J was trimmed by 7 bases and V by 9 bases; bases with no gene match: 10. The CDR3 runs to 14 residues. CDR3 nucleotide sequence: TGTGCCAGGGGTAGACAGGGGCGGCACGGGGAGCTGTTTTTT. This sequence encodes CARGRQGRHGELFF.

This chain joins TRBV5-6 and TRBJ2-5; no firm D call. This CDR3 contains 13 residues. In germline, CDR1 is SGHDT, CDR2 YYEEEE. V was pared by 0 bases and J by 3 bases, with 6 bases between. The CDR3 bases are TGTGCCAGCAGCTTGGAGCTAAAAGAGACCCAGTACTTC. Amino acids: CASSLELKETQYF.

The rearrangement joins TRBV30 to TRBJ2-7; 8 bases fit TRBD1. The V and J ends lost 3 bases and 6 bases, in that order; junction bases with no gene match: 7. The CDR3 loop spans 13 amino acids. Germline V CDR1 and CDR2: GTSNPN, SVGIG (reference sequence). The CDR3 reads CAWSRTGFGEQYV. CDR3 DNA sequence: TGTGCCTGGAGCAGGACAGGGTTCGGCGAGCAGTACGTC.

This clone was counted once. The chain carries TRBV10-2 and TRBJ2-3, with 12 bases fitting TRBD2. The CDR3 loop spans 16 amino acids. CDR1 and CDR2 from the germline V gene are WSHSY and SAAADI. The V and J ends lost 3 bases and 4 bases, in that order; junction bases with no gene match: 5. The CDR3: CASSDLAGGPPDTQYF. CDR3 coding DNA: TGCGCCAGCAGTGACCTAGCGGGGGGGCCCCCAGATACGCAGTATTTT.

The chain couples TRBV19 to TRBJ2-3; D may be TRBD1 (5 bases). V lost 1 base to trimming and J lost 2 bases, with 10 bases between them. The CDR3 contains 15 residues. Per germline, CDR1 LNHDA and CDR2 SQIVND (reference sequence). The CDR3 sequence: CASSIGRGPTDTQYF. The DNA for the CDR3 is TGTGCCAGTAGTATAGGAAGGGGTCCCACAGATACGCAGTATTTT.

The genes are TRBV3-1 (or the pseudogene TRBV3-2) and TRBJ1-6; the D is unclear. With 5 bases removed from V and 8 bases from J, the gap between germline ends came to 16 bases. This CDR3 has 15 residues. CDR1 and CDR2 (germline): LGHDT, YNNKEL (reference sequence). The CDR3, as DNA: TGTGCCAGCAGCGCAACCACAAACAGAGATTCACCCCTCCACTTT. This encodes CASSATTNRDSPLHF.

This chain joins TRBV5-1 and TRBJ1-2; the match to TRBD1 covers 9 bases. From germline, CDR1 is SGHRS and CDR2 YFSETQ. The CDR3 contains 14 residues. J was trimmed by 5 bases and V by 0 bases; bases with no gene match: 2. The CDR3, as DNA: TGCGCCAGCAGCTTGGCCGGGACAGGGTATGGCTACACCTTC. It translates to CASSLAGTGYGYTF.

CDR3 protein: CASSRSSGNTIYF. The CDR3 DNA sequence: TGTGCCAGCAGTCGTTCCTCTGGAAACACCATATATTTT. The rearrangement joins TRBV6-5 to TRBJ1-3; D is undetermined. CDR1 and CDR2 (germline): MNHEY, SVGAGI. This CDR3 has 13 residues. V lost 5 bases and J 0 bases, leaving 5 bases between the germline ends.

The chain has TRBV19 and TRBJ1-3; D is unclear. Deletions cut 4 bases from V and 9 bases from J, with 16 bases between. Germline V CDR1 and CDR2: LNHDA, SQIVND (reference sequence). CDR3 length: 14 residues. DNA of the CDR3: TGTGCCAGTAGTAACCGTGGTGATACCGGCACCATATATTTT. This encodes CASSNRGDTGTIYF.

V is TRBV27 and J is TRBJ1-1; D is perhaps TRBD1 (6 bases). The CDR3 covers 14 residues. Germline V CDR1 and CDR2: MNHEY, SMNVEV (reference sequence). Between the trimmed V and J ends, which lost 3 bases and 3 bases, there was a span of 11 bases. The CDR3, as DNA: TGTGCCAGCAGTTTCGGAGGGGGAGACACTGAAGCTTTCTTT. Amino acid sequence: CASSFGGGDTEAFF.

The chain carries TRBV4-1 and TRBJ1-6, with D tentatively TRBD1 (6 bases). The CDR3 totals 16 residues. Germline V CDR1 and CDR2: MGHRA, YSYEKL. With 4 bases removed from V and 8 bases from J, the gap between germline ends came to 18 bases. The CDR3 region is CASSLSPGGTHSPLHF. CDR3 in DNA: TGCGCCAGCAGCCTGAGTCCGGGGGGCACTCATTCACCCCTCCACTTT.

This clone came up once. The V and J genes are TRBV6-6 and TRBJ1-2; the D is unclear. Germline CDR1 is MNHNY and CDR2 is SVGAGI (reference sequence). CDR3 length equals 13 residues. Trimming stripped 7 bases from V and 4 bases from J, with 13 bases between. CDR3 in amino acids: CASTPEGSYGYTF. CDR3 bases: TGTGCCAGCACGCCGGAGGGATCCTATGGCTACACCTTC.

The chain links TRBV20-1 to TRBJ2-5; 9 nucleotides match TRBD1. The ends lost 3 bases at V and 3 bases at J; junction bases unmatched: 8. CDR1 and CDR2 from the germline V gene are DFQATT and SNEGSKA (reference sequence). The CDR3 is 15 residues long. The CDR3 DNA reads TGCAGTGCTAGTAATAGACAGGGGGTGGAAGAGACCCAGTACTTC. It yields the protein CSASNRQGVEETQYF.